The clone carrying this T cell receptor (beta chain) was found a few times. Its antigen is not identified. CDR3 size: 16 residues. The germline CDR1 and CDR2 sequences are SEHNR and FQNEAQ (reference sequence). V was pared by 2 bases and J by 4 bases, with 6 bases of the junction left unmatched. A 5'RACE reaction primed in the constant segment made cDNA libraries of TCR alpha and TCR beta, and these carried sample barcodes and UMIs. Each CDR3 protein is one row after TCRdb ran MiXCR on the 5' RACE reads. Of hundreds of thousands of distinct CDR3 sequences detected, less than 20% appear once; the ten largest clones hold around 2%. The source of the sample is a study of T-cell memory formation after mild COVID-19. For the study at large: Clusters were largely donor specific. General observations from the study: The appearance of some responding clones in pre-infection memory suggested that cross-reactive memory joined. CD4/CD8 balance characterized clones contracting day 15 to 85, and CD4+ skew characterized later expanders.

The J gene is TRBJ2-2, the V gene TRBV7-9, with TRBD1 identical over 8 bases. The TCR sequence derives from an adult woman who had mild COVID-19 (a few samples of this study predate the infection). Cell type and time point are not known. The sequencing input was PBMCs or a T cell subset sorted from them (not recorded which). CDR3 nucleotide sequence: TGTGCCAGCAGCTTAAAGGCGACAGGGGCCACCGGGGAGCTGTTTTTT. Its translation: CASSLKATGATGELFF. Full variable domain (remainder filled in from reference TRBV7-9 and TRBJ2-2): DTGVSQNPRHKITKRGQNVTFRCDPISEHNRLYWYRQTLGQGPEFLTYFQNEAQLEKSRLLSDRFSAERPKGSFSTLEIQRTEQGDSAMYLCASSLKATGATGELFFGEGSRLTVL.